This T cell receptor (beta chain) was found in a study of T cell responses to AZD1222 COVID-19 vaccine. Assay: immunoSEQ multiplex PCR; the TCRdb copy retains only in-frame clones and omits some. The sample lists around 94,000 clones; around nine tenths were seen once. The V segment lost 6 bases and the J segment 5 bases; nucleotides outside the gene matches: 11. Germline values: CDR1 MDHEN, CDR2 SYDVKM. The length of the CDR3 is 16 residues. The J gene is TRBJ2-2, the V gene TRBV28; 8 nucleotides agree with TRBD1. The receptor's source is an adult in good health. Here the sequenced sample was peripheral blood, taken on day 0 of AZD1222 vaccination. The CDR3, as DNA: TGTGCCAGCAGGCAGGGGGCAGGGGGATTGACCGGGGAGCTGTTTTTT. Its translation is CASRQGAGGLTGELFF.